This entry is about one T cell receptor (beta chain). Its cognate antigen has yet to be identified. Within one base of it there is no much larger clone, and no base qualities were kept. The entry originates in a study of OX40 agonist ivuxolimab in advanced cancers. Looking at the study overall: Ivuxolimab was a fully human IgG2 agonistic monoclonal antibody targeting the costimulatory receptor OX40 (CD134). Intravenous ivuxolimab was administered to patients every 2 weeks at six dose levels: 0.01, 0.1, 0.3, 1.5, 3 and 10 mg/kg. Of the approximately 50 dose-escalation patients, hepatocellular carcinoma was present in about 20, melanoma in approximately 15, renal cell carcinoma in 9 and head and neck cancer in 9. In the dose-escalation cohort, approximately 83% of patients were male, and the mean age was approximately 60 years with a range of roughly 20 to 80. Prior anti-PD-1, anti-PD-L1 or anti-CTLA-4 therapy was permitted, and checkpoint inhibitors had been received by roughly 40% of dose-escalation patients. Partial responses occurred in three dose-escalation patients, of whom one had hepatocellular carcinoma and two had cutaneous melanoma. Peripheral TCRbeta sequencing was intended to test whether TCR sequence diversity was altered and clonal T-cell expansion was caused by ivuxolimab. The paper describes the monotherapy dose-escalation part (N of about 50 patients) of the phase I trial of ivuxolimab. On the study overall, not on this receptor specifically: Low levels of normalized T-cell clonal expansion were also seen in some patients who did not respond. After ivuxolimab, more expanded clones were found on average in CD8+ T cells than in CD4+ T cells. In the 0.1-3.0 mg/kg groups, partial responders had among the lowest normalized peripheral clonal expansion, particularly in CD8+ T cells. At doses of 0.1 to 3.0 mg/kg, clonal expansion of both CD4+ and CD8+ T cells in blood was seen between baseline and week 6. The antigen specificity of the peripheral T cells that underwent clonal expansion was not determined.

For sequencing of the TCRbeta CDR3 region, genomic DNA was extracted from the sorted cells. The immunoSEQ Assay was used to sequence the TCRbeta CDR3 regions. Not all clones reach the TCRdb copy of this immuneACCESS table, which keeps in-frame sequences only. Checked studies attribute under half of the gap to unresolved V genes and leave the rest unexplained. For this sample the table gives approximately 66,000 clones, of which around 83% were detected only once. 3.4% of the sample goes to the ten largest clones. There are 14 amino acids in the CDR3, from cysteine to phenylalanine inclusive. The retained sequence is limited to the CDR3, 42 bases, with the frame set at the first base. Per the germline V gene, MDHEN is the CDR1 and SYDVKM is the CDR2. Trimmed from V: 6 bases; trimmed from J: 9 bases; junction bases lacking a gene match: 8. Patients with a history of autoimmune disease or receiving systemic immunosuppression were excluded from the trial. Peripheral blood for TCR sequencing was drawn from every dose cohort at baseline, at cycle 4 day 1 and at cycle 7 day 1. The samples were drawn from a first-in-human, open-label, multicenter phase I dose-escalation trial of ivuxolimab. Adults with locally advanced or metastatic melanoma, renal cell carcinoma, hepatocellular carcinoma or head and neck squamous cell carcinoma were enrolled in the trial. Before TCR sequencing, CD4+ T cells and CD8+ T cells were sorted from peripheral blood as separate populations.

The sample in question was CD4+ or CD8+ T cells sorted from blood, obtained in a trial of the OX40 agonist ivuxolimab. This chain joins TRBV28 to TRBJ1-6; 7 junctional bases match TRBD1. This receptor was identified in an adult with an advanced solid tumor such as melanoma, head and neck, liver or kidney cancer. This receptor has the CDR3 CASSPGTAPSPLHF. In nucleotide form, the sequence is TGTGCCAGCAGCCCAGGGACAGCGCCTTCACCCCTCCACTTT.